The entry that follows covers one T cell receptor (beta chain) sequence. V was cut by 0 bases and J by 11 bases, with 17 bases left in between. The V gene's germline CDR1 is SGHDT and CDR2 YYEEEE. This CDR3 region has 14 residues. This sample is part of a study of blood T cell repertoires in COVID-19. Assay used: immunoSEQ multiplex PCR; TCRdb lists only in-frame clones, some missing. This table has around 92,000 clones, roughly 70% appearing once. The clonotype comes from a man between 65 and 80 years old with COVID-19, enrolled during active disease. The chain couples TRBV5-6 to TRBJ1-1, with D perhaps TRBD1 (6 bases). The sample taken for sequencing was peripheral blood. The CDR3 loop reads CASSLGGGPLGAFF. The CDR3 DNA sequence: TGTGCCAGCAGCTTGGGCGGGGGGCCCCTTGGGGCTTTCTTT.